This T cell receptor beta chain was sequenced in a study of blood T cell repertoires in COVID-19. Whole-study context: From T cells, B-cell-depleted T cells, or PBMCs came the material, which was cDNA or gDNA.

V gave up 2 bases and J gave up 3 bases; unmatched junction bases: 11. Germline values: CDR1 MNHNS, CDR2 SASEGT. The CDR3 consists of 18 residues. Cohorts were determined from participant-reported clinical history. Profiled with immunoSEQ multiplex PCR; TCRdb holds only in-frame clones, not every one. The table has roughly 200,000 clones, roughly four fifths seen once. The origin of this receptor is a man in his forties who had recovered from COVID-19. Sample: PBMCs or T cells enriched from blood (not recorded which). The chain has TRBV6-1 and TRBJ1-3; 9 bases map to TRBD1. CDR3 nucleotides: TGTGCCAGCAGTGAATGGGGGACAGGGTCTTATTTTGGAAACACCATATATTTT. Translating it yields CASSEWGTGSYFGNTIYF.